What follows are 20 T cell receptor beta chains derived from one specimen sequenced in a study of blood T cell repertoires in COVID-19 (dated by TCRdb to between 2020 and 2021). The library was produced with the immunoSEQ multiplex PCR assay. Here the immuneACCESS table is served through TCRdb, limited to in-frame sequences with V and J called. Missing clones are a known gap in these copies; in checked studies unresolved V genes cover under half, and the rest lacks a known reason. In all, the sample holds roughly 100,000 clones, and around 81% of those were seen once. Roughly 4.8% of the sample is taken by the ten largest. Material for sequencing was peripheral blood. Receptors originate from a man at least 80 years old with COVID-19, enrolled during active disease.

This clone is a singleton in its sample. The chain joins TRBV5-5 to TRBJ1-4; 7 nucleotides match TRBD1. V shed 4 bases, J shed 5 bases, and the junction held 8 bases outside the gene matches. Germline CDR1 SGHKS, CDR2 YYEKEE (reference sequence). The length of the CDR3 is 15 residues. In DNA, the CDR3 is TGTGCCAGCAGCGCAGGGACAGCCTTAAATGAAAAACTGTTTTTT. Its protein is CASSAGTALNEKLFF.

This sequence joins TRBV2 and TRBJ2-3; D call uncertain. CDR1 SNHLY and CDR2 FYNNEI come from the germline V gene. This CDR3 is 15 amino acids long. Trimming pared 4 bases from V and 2 bases from J, leaving 13 bases between. The CDR3 loop reads CASSGAGIHTDTQYF. CDR3 bases: TGTGCCAGCAGTGGGGCAGGAATCCACACAGATACGCAGTATTTT.

The chain uses TRBV6-1 and TRBJ2-5; D is ambiguous. CDR1 and CDR2 from the germline V gene are MNHNS and SASEGT. CDR3 length: 16 residues. With 3 bases removed from V and 1 base from J, the gap between germline ends came to 15 bases. Here the CDR3 DNA reads TGTGCCAGCAGTGACCGCTTGACCGACTTCCAAGAGACCCAGTACTTC. This translates into CASSDRLTDFQETQYF.

This chain links TRBV30 with TRBJ1-5; D is uncertain. Germline CDR1 is GTSNPN and CDR2 is SVGIG (reference sequence). This CDR3 region has 14 residues. Trimming removed 5 bases at V and 5 bases at J, with 16 bases between. CDR3 sequence: CAWGRRDGDQPQHF. In DNA form, the CDR3 reads TGTGCCTGGGGTCGAAGAGACGGGGATCAGCCCCAGCATTTT.

The V call is TRBV10-2, the J call TRBJ2-7; D call uncertain. V dropped 5 bases and J dropped 7 bases, with 15 bases sitting between them. Germline V gene lookup returns CDR1 WSHSY and CDR2 SAAADI. This CDR3 region has 13 residues. Here the CDR3 DNA reads TGCGCCAGCAGTAAAACTCTACTTGAGGAGCAGTACTTC. Its translation: CASSKTLLEEQYF.

J is TRBJ2-2 and V is TRBV5-1; 9 nucleotides line up with TRBD2. The V gene's germline CDR1 is SGHRS and CDR2 YFSETQ. Germline trimming cut 6 bases from V and 0 bases from J; bases unmatched to any gene: 12. This CDR3 has 18 residues. The CDR3 sequence is CASNRNVAGAANTGELFF. For the CDR3, the DNA is TGCGCCAGCAATCGAAACGTAGCGGGGGCCGCGAACACCGGGGAGCTGTTTTTT. The full variable domain, its missing parts supplied by reference TRBV5-1 and TRBJ2-2, is KAGVTQTPRYLIKTRGQQVTLSCSPISGHRSVSWYQQTPGQGLQFLFEYFSETQRNKGNFPGRFSGRQFSNSRSEMNVSTLELGDSALYLCASNRNVAGAANTGELFFGEGSRLTVL.

The chain employs TRBV2 and TRBJ2-3, with 12 bases fitting TRBD2. The CDR3 length is 15 residues. Germline CDR1 reads SNHLY; CDR2 reads FYNNEI. Trimming removed 6 bases from V and 2 bases from J; junction bases left unmatched: 3. The CDR3 loop is CASRWTSGNTDTQYF. The CDR3 nucleotides are TGTGCCAGCAGGTGGACTAGCGGGAACACAGATACGCAGTATTTT.

V usage is TRBV14 and J usage is TRBJ1-4, with D possibly being TRBD1 (5 bases). V dropped 1 base and J dropped 4 bases, with 13 bases sitting between them. CDR1 is SGHDN and CDR2 is FVKESK in the germline V gene. This CDR3 has 16 residues. CDR3 sequence reads: CASSQGLWQGNEKLFF. CDR3 nucleotides: TGTGCCAGCAGCCAAGGTCTATGGCAGGGTAATGAAAAACTGTTTTTT. The full variable domain, rest sourced from reference TRBV14 and TRBJ1-4, is EAGVTQFPSHSVIEKGQTVTLRCDPISGHDNLYWYRRVMGKEIKFLLHFVKESKQDESGMPNNRFLAERTGGTYSTLKVQPAELEDSGVYFCASSQGLWQGNEKLFFGSGTQLSVL.

The rearrangement uses TRBV19 and TRBJ2-7; D might be TRBD1 (6 bases). The germline gives CDR1 LNHDA, CDR2 SQIVND (reference sequence). Trimming left V 4 bases short and J 2 bases short, with 9 bases between. The CDR3 sequence is 13 residues long. The CDR3 DNA reads as TGTGCCAGTAGTAAAACAGGGACCTACGAGCAGTACTTC. Protein product: CASSKTGTYEQYF.

This clone was recorded only once. This chain connects TRBV19 to TRBJ2-5; perhaps TRBD2 as D (6 bases). The CDR3 is 13 amino acids. CDR1 is LNHDA and CDR2 is SQIVND in the germline V gene (reference sequence). With 4 bases removed from V and 5 bases from J, the gap between germline ends came to 11 bases. The CDR3 DNA sequence: TGTGCCAGTAGTAAGGGAGGTGGGGAGACCCAGTACTTC. Amino acid sequence: CASSKGGGETQYF.

This chain joins TRBV6-2 or TRBV6-3 and TRBJ1-2; the D gene is possibly TRBD1 (5 bases). The V end was cut by 6 bases, the J end by 8 bases, with 16 bases between. Germline V gene data show CDR1 as MNHEY and CDR2 as SVGEGT. The CDR3 is 13 residues long. The CDR3 DNA follows: TGTGCCAGCAGCACCCGAAGGGGATACGGCTACACCTTC. Its translation is CASSTRRGYGYTF.

The genes are TRBV29-1 and TRBJ1-6, with D perhaps matching TRBD1 (6 bases). Germline CDR1 reads SQVTM; CDR2 reads ANQGSEA. CDR3 length equals 15 residues. V was pared by 6 bases and J by 7 bases, with 19 bases between. CDR3 loop: CSVRLPGQGNSPLHF. For the CDR3, the DNA is TGCAGCGTGAGGTTGCCGGGGCAGGGGAATTCACCCCTCCACTTT.

This chain connects TRBV28 to TRBJ2-3; a possible D gene is TRBD2 (6 bases). From germline, CDR1 is MDHEN and CDR2 SYDVKM. Trimming pared 6 bases from V and 0 bases from J, leaving 10 bases between. This CDR3 spans 14 amino acids. The CDR3 sequence: CASSPGGSTDTQYF. In DNA, the CDR3 is TGTGCCAGCAGCCCTGGGGGGAGCACAGATACGCAGTATTTT.

The chain couples TRBV12-5 to TRBJ1-5; the D is unclear. The V gene lost 0 bases and the J gene lost 11 bases, with 11 bases spanning the gap. The V gene's germline CDR1 is LGHNT and CDR2 FRNRAP. The CDR3 extends over 13 amino acids. The CDR3 loop reads CASGLVREGTQHF. The CDR3 bases are TGTGCTAGTGGTTTGGTACGAGAGGGTACCCAGCATTTT.

This chain uses TRBV12-5 with TRBJ1-2; 7 positions match TRBD1. CDR3 length equals 17 residues. Per germline, CDR1 LGHNT and CDR2 FRNRAP. The trim removed 2 bases at V and 1 base at J, leaving 10 bases unmatched. CDR3 DNA: TGTGCTAGTGGTTTGACAACGGGAGGGGGCCTTAACTATGGCTACACCTTC. The encoded protein is CASGLTTGGGLNYGYTF.

CDR3 coding DNA: TGCGCCAGCAGCTTTAACCAGCGGCAAGAGACCCAGTACTTC. This translates into CASSFNQRQETQYF. The chain carries TRBV5-1 and TRBJ2-5; tentatively, D is TRBD2 (5 bases). Germline-derived CDR1 and CDR2 are SGHRS and YFSETQ. The CDR3 is 14 amino acids. The V end lost 2 bases, the J end lost 2 bases, and 10 bases lay between the germline ends.

V is TRBV29-1 and J is TRBJ1-1; D is perhaps TRBD1 (6 bases). The CDR3 runs to 14 residues. Looked up from germline, CDR1 is SQVTM and CDR2 is ANQGSEA. V was trimmed by 2 bases and J by 5 bases, leaving 15 bases between them. Here the CDR3 reads CSVETNRADTEAFF. DNA of the CDR3: TGCAGCGTTGAAACCAACAGGGCTGATACTGAAGCTTTCTTT.

This clone is a singleton in its sample. The chain carries TRBV7-3 and TRBJ2-1, with 7 bases aligning to TRBD2. Trimming took 5 bases from V and 0 from J; bases not matched to a gene: 4. The CDR3 consists of 15 residues. In germline, CDR1 is SGHTA, CDR2 FQGTGA. As DNA, the CDR3 is TGTGCCAGCAGCCCCCTAGCGGCCTCCTACAATGAGCAGTTCTTC. Protein product: CASSPLAASYNEQFF.

This clone has more than one count but fewer than ten. This chain uses TRBV3-1 (or the pseudogene TRBV3-2) with TRBJ1-6; 7 nucleotides align to TRBD1. This CDR3 has 13 residues. After removal of 6 bases from V and 7 bases from J, the junction contained 3 bases not matched to a gene. Germline V lookup: CDR1 LGHDT, CDR2 YNNKEL (reference sequence). The CDR3 region is CASRGQENSPLHF. The CDR3 nucleotides read TGTGCCAGCAGAGGACAGGAGAATTCACCCCTCCACTTT.

Concerning this clone: One end of the junction fails to match germline, which may point to a read error. The chain uses TRBV29-1 and TRBJ2-6; perhaps TRBD2 as D (5 bases). The CDR3 consists of 19 residues. Germline CDR1 and CDR2: SQVTM and ANQGSEA. Here the CDR3 DNA reads TGCATCGTTGAATGGTCATTCGGAGGAGCGAAGGGTGGGGCCAACGTCCTGACTTTC. It translates to CIVEWSFGGAKGGANVLTF. The full variable domain, its missing parts supplied by reference TRBV29-1 and TRBJ2-6, is SAVISQKPSRDICQRGTSLTIQCQVDSQVTMMFWYRQQPGQSLTLIATANQGSEATYESGFVIDKFPISRPNLTFSTLTVSNMSPEDSSIYLCIVEWSFGGAKGGANVLTFGAGSRLTVL.